This T cell receptor beta chain is drawn from a study of cytomegalovirus exposure and HLA in healthy donors (dated by TCRdb to between 2016 and 2019). Background on the whole study: According to an earlier analysis of 550 to 750 of the donors, 150 million to 200 million T cells yielded 117 million unique TCR beta sequences and about 300 Gb of sequence data. An early release covering 500 to 750 HLA-typed donors comprised about 300 gigabases of sequencing data and 85 million to 100 million unique TCR sequences. The genetic ancestry cluster associated with self-reported Caucasian donors included about four fifths of the approximately 430 genotyped donors. The aim of the study was to test whether cataloging public T cell receptors could identify signatures of past pathogen exposure. The T cell repertoires of under 750 subjects were profiled by immunosequencing and related to cytomegalovirus serostatus. Along with the roughly 670-subject first cohort, a separate validation cohort of over a hundred different subjects was used. High-throughput TCR immunosequencing, statistical association of individual TCRs with disease status, and machine learning were combined to predict cytomegalovirus infection status. To study patterns of TCR occurrence, a later analysis re-analyzed previously published TCR beta repertoires from 666 donors and added high-resolution HLA genotyping. In the later analysis, no new phenotypic data were used to find candidate immune exposures; instead, reliance was placed on TCR beta sequences and their occurrence across donors. An earlier analysis of some 500 of the donors applied high-throughput TCR beta sequencing to assess whether each TCR beta V gene segment acted as functional or pseudogenic. Donor age, sex, ethnicity and CMV serostatus were compiled together with the repertoire data. Genome-wide SNP genotypes for about 65% of the 666 donors were used in a later genetic analysis, which treated that subset as a discovery cohort. Every discovery cohort repertoire had been produced on one sequencing platform. Class I and class II HLA loci were covered by the typing at four-digit resolution. Typing coverage varied by locus: 629-630 donors for A, B, C, DRB1 and DQB1; approximately 500 for DQA1; nearly 610 for DPA1; roughly 450 for DPB1. Roughly 5 DR-DQ haplotypes were handled as single units for association and clustering because linkage in the cohort was strong. Among over 350 genotyped donors of the cohort, an average of approximately 240,000 unique TCR beta nucleotide sequences were sequenced per donor, around 20% of them non-productive.

What the work shows at the level of the full study, not this receptor alone: Roughly uniform sequencing depth across donors was assumed in presence/absence analyses, although this assumption may not hold. Approximately 18 rarely observed V segments, including chromosome 9 orphons, were excluded from the earlier analysis of a few hundred of the donors because counts were too low. Cytomegalovirus status was reported to be diagnosed by the classifier with high specificity and sensitivity in both the original and validation cohorts. In a later analysis, HLA-associated TCR beta chains were found to be more clonally expanded and to have lower generation probabilities than equally common non-associated chains. A total of fewer than 200 TCR beta chains were listed by the study as associated with cytomegalovirus. Because the 87-base-pair reads could not distinguish some IMGT-functional V segments, including TRBV6-2 and TRBV6-3, those segments were excluded. CMV serostatus was the only immune exposure information available for the cohort. Linkage disequilibrium might explain the correlated functional status among segregating V segments, but an unknown experimental factor could not be ruled out. When HLA alleles, especially DR and DQ, strongly co-occurred, attributing TCR associations to individual alleles was difficult. Only TCR beta chains were sequenced in this cohort, and the absence of alpha or paired-chain data limited detectable features. Across donors, most TCR sequences were observed very rarely, whereas some public TCRs were present in many individuals. In a later genetic analysis, a missense DCLRE1C variant was associated with V-gene and J-gene trimming of TCR beta chains, and the association was replicated in an independent cohort. In an earlier analysis of 587 of the donors, most TCR beta V segments appeared in productive rearrangements about 87% or about 30% of the time, broadly matching IMGT annotations. According to a later analysis, most CMV-associated TCR beta chains appeared to be HLA-restricted, and the HLA associations seemed to be driven largely by CMV exposure. It was suggested by the authors that the approach could potentially be generalized to other disease states and immunological phenotypes. A further reported finding was that TCR beta sequences accurately predicted the HLA-A and HLA-B alleles for most subjects in the first cohort. In a later analysis, the rate of TCR association differed among HLA loci, with DRB1 alleles having the most associated TCRs and HLA-C alleles having the fewest. HLA typing was unavailable for some donors at each locus, so association tests used only the typed subset. Compared with the approximately 670-donor mean, donors in an Asian-associated ancestry cluster had fewer N-insertions in productive TCRs, according to a later genetic analysis. A later analysis associated roughly 17,000 TCR beta sequences with specific HLA alleles at a false discovery rate of 0.05. Several of the top co-occurrence clusters appeared to be linked to parvovirus B19, influenza, CMV and Epstein-Barr virus, according to a later analysis. In vitro tests confirmed that a few of the cytomegalovirus-associated TCR beta chains recognize cytomegalovirus antigens. A cluster of highly shared sequence variants was judged likely to be a technical artifact of the sequencing pipeline.

The CDR3, cysteine through phenylalanine, is 15 amino acids long. Just the 45-base CDR3 DNA is kept, in frame starting at base 1. After removal of 5 bases from V and 4 bases from J, the junction retains 7 bases not matched to a gene. CDR1 is given as MNHEY and CDR2 as SVGAGI, both from the germline V gene. Comments on this clone: It lacks a known antigen. Base qualities are not provided; no much larger clone lies one nucleotide away.

Library prep was done by the immunoSEQ multiplex PCR assay. A mixture of 60 forward primers for TCR Vbeta segments and 13 reverse primers for TCR Jbeta segments was used in the multiplex PCR. The CDR3 region of rearranged TCR beta genes was amplified from genomic DNA by a multiplex PCR assay. The amplified TCR beta libraries were sequenced on the Illumina HiSeq System as 87-base-pair reads. On the study's bioinformatics: Across the 600 to 700 repertoires, a later analysis counted around 80 million unique TCR beta chains, 9 million to 14 million of which were shared by at least two donors. To remove PCR and sequencing errors, raw reads were error-corrected and collapsed into unique sequences using a nearest-neighbor algorithm that merged closely related sequences. V, D and J gene segments were assigned by aligning CDR3 sequences to IMGT reference sequences. Each retained sequence needed at least a six-nucleotide match to both a V gene segment and a J gene segment. A rearrangement counted as productive if the CDR3 had no stop codons and remained in frame with V and J, and every other rearrangement counted as non-productive. Following IMGT convention, CDR3 was defined as the stretch from the second conserved V-encoded cysteine up to the conserved J-encoded phenylalanine. The earlier analysis of some 600 of the donors excluded sequences that lacked an unambiguous match to a single V gene segment. In an earlier analysis of 500 to 750 of the donors, V segments were called functional above 56.7% productive rearrangements and were called segregating when the between-donor standard deviation exceeded 5%. To diagnose cytomegalovirus status from the catalog of TCR beta chain sequences, a statistical classification framework was built. V and J gene assignment, in a later analysis, came from comparing TCR nucleotide sequences with IMGT/GENE-DB human TR gene sequences. In a later analysis, CDR3 sequences and most-parsimonious VDJ recombination scenarios were assigned using the TCRdist pipeline. In a later analysis, every TCR beta chain was defined by the combination of its CDR3 amino acid sequence and its V-gene family, and reads without a unique V-gene family were dropped. In a later analysis, nearly 600 highly shared, low-generation-probability nucleotide sequences were removed to address suspected cross-contamination and a sequencing artifact. In a later analysis, a clonal expansion index was calculated for each public chain from normalized within-repertoire ranks of inferred template counts. In a later analysis, generation probabilities were computed using a VDJ recombination model fitted to out-of-frame rearrangements, and the results were checked against IGoR. Hypergeometric tests were used in a later analysis to score TCR-TCR, TCR-HLA and TCR-CMV co-occurrence, with a repertoire-size bias correction applied to the TCR pairs. False discovery rates were estimated in a later analysis by permuting HLA or CMV assignments 20 times. In a later analysis, co-occurring TCRs were grouped using DBSCAN, with TCRdist sequence similarity added in when clustering inside HLA-allele-positive subsets. Co-occurrence clustering excluded repertoires with fewer than 30,000 or more than 120,000 public chains, plus five with anomalous nucleotide sharing. TCRdb obtained this table from immuneACCESS and retained in-frame rearrangements with V and J assigned. These tables miss some clones; where compared with another copy, unresolved V genes account for less than half of the shortfall, and the remainder is unexplained. For V, J and clone size, that table is used; D and trimming come from the DNA. The sample yields some 110,000 clones; over 60% were counted once. About 6% of the sample is taken by the ten largest.

The cohort was made up of roughly 670 healthy bone marrow donors. All cohort members were sampled while nominally healthy, although unrecorded immune exposures were likely present. The donor tested CMV seropositive and was one of the 289 seropositive cohort members. A peripheral blood sample was provided by each donor, and peripheral blood mononuclear cells were used for TCR beta sequencing. Genomic DNA extraction from the blood cell samples was performed with the Qiagen DNeasy Blood Extraction Kit. This clonotype originated in a woman aged 45-65 years in good health and CMV-seropositive. Material: PBMCs. The chain was built from TRBV6-5 and TRBJ2-3, and TRBD2 aligns with 9 junction nucleotides. The bases are TGTGCCAGCAGTCCCCTAGCGGGGCGGGCAGATACGCAGTATTTT. Its coded protein is CASSPLAGRADTQYF.